These T cell receptor beta chains were read from a single sample in a study of beta chain features in type 1 diabetes. Sequenced by immunoSEQ multiplex PCR; TCRdb stores in-frame clones only, minus some. The sample records over 300,000 clones, approximately 10% being singletons. Sample: central memory CD4+ T cells from blood. All receptors come from a man in his thirties or forties with type 1 diabetes. The CDR3 runs from the conserved cysteine through the conserved F or W. D genes are given only for firm matches. Some rows mark clone size as missing; the rest say once, few, many or name a class of expanded clone.

clone size | J gene | D gene | V gene | CDR3 protein | CDR3 DNA
few | TRBJ1-2 | . | TRBV5-6 | CASSPLRGSNYGYTF | TGTGCCAGCAGCCCGCTCCGGGGCTCCAACTATGGCTACACCTTC
. | TRBJ2-7 | . | TRBV7-2 | CASSLGTMAYEQYF | TGTGCCAGCAGCCTTGGGACGATGGCCTACGAGCAGTACTTC
. | TRBJ1-5 | . | TRBV30 | CAWGQKDQPQHF | TGTGCCTGGGGACAGAAGGATCAGCCCCAGCATTTT
. | TRBJ2-3 | . | TRBV5-1 | CASSSRDPGSDTQYF | TGCGCCAGCAGCTCACGGGACCCTGGGTCAGATACGCAGTATTTT
many | TRBJ2-3 | . | TRBV7-2 | CASSLVFRLNTDTQYF | TGTGCCAGCAGCTTGGTCTTCCGACTAAACACAGATACGCAGTATTTT
few | TRBJ1-5 | . | TRBV28 | CAATSDRQPQHF | TGTGCCGCGACATCTGATCGGCAGCCCCAGCATTTT
few | TRBJ2-5 | . | TRBV29-1 | CSVESPRPGAGTQYF | TGCAGCGTTGAGAGCCCTCGACCAGGTGCCGGGACCCAGTACTTC
few | TRBJ2-1 | TRBD1 | TRBV7-2 | CASSSTGGSYNEQFF | TGTGCCAGCAGCTCTACAGGGGGTTCCTACAATGAGCAGTTCTTC
. | TRBJ2-2 | . | TRBV9 | CASSVMITNTGELFF | TGTGCCAGCAGCGTTATGATAACGAACACCGGGGAGCTGTTTTTT
. | TRBJ1-3 | . | TRBV18 | CASSQAWGSGNTIYF | TGTGCCAGCTCACAGGCCTGGGGCTCTGGAAACACCATATATTTT
. | TRBJ2-1 | TRBD2 | TRBV2 | CASIRTSGGANEQFF | TGTGCCAGCATTAGGACTAGCGGGGGGGCCAATGAGCAGTTCTTC
few | TRBJ1-3 | . | TRBV2 | CASNGQGNTIYF | TGTGCCAGCAACGGACAGGGAAACACCATATATTTT
. | TRBJ2-3 | TRBD1 | TRBV2 | CASSLTGGGADTQYF | TGTGCCAGCAGTTTGACAGGGGGCGGTGCAGATACGCAGTATTTT
few | TRBJ1-2 | TRBD1 | TRBV18 | CASSQVAGQGNANYGYTF | TGTGCCAGCTCACAGGTGGCGGGACAGGGGAACGCTAACTATGGCTACACCTTC
. | TRBJ1-2 | TRBD1 | TRBV11-2 | CASSPLGQNSNYGYTF | TGTGCCAGCAGCCCGTTGGGACAGAATTCTAACTATGGCTACACCTTC
. | TRBJ1-3 | . | TRBV6-6 | CASRSPDGNTIYF | TGTGCCAGCAGGTCCCCTGATGGAAACACCATATATTTT
few | TRBJ1-6 | . | TRBV2 | CASNLDSRYNSPLHF | TGTGCCAGCAATCTCGACAGTCGCTATAATTCACCCCTCCACTTT
few | TRBJ2-2 | . | TRBV6-5 | CASSVQGGTGELFF | TGTGCCAGCAGTGTACAGGGTGGCACCGGGGAGCTGTTTTTT
few | TRBJ2-6 | . | TRBV7-8 | CASSQSFGRGGSGANVLTF | TGTGCCAGCAGCCAATCATTTGGCAGGGGGGGCTCTGGGGCCAACGTCCTGACTTTC
. | TRBJ2-1 | . | TRBV5-6 | CASSFGLYNEQFF | TGTGCCAGCAGCTTCGGACTTTACAATGAGCAGTTCTTC
few | TRBJ2-7 | TRBD1 | TRBV11-2 | CASSRALGTGSYEQYF | TGTGCCAGCAGCCGGGCGCTAGGGACAGGGTCCTACGAGCAGTACTTC
. | TRBJ1-5 | TRBD1 | TRBV19 | CASRTGAAQPQHF | TGTGCCAGTAGAACAGGGGCGGCTCAGCCCCAGCATTTT
few | TRBJ2-2 | . | TRBV9 | CASSVGIGNTGELFF | TGTGCCAGCAGCGTAGGGATCGGGAACACCGGGGAGCTGTTTTTT
few | TRBJ2-5 | . | TRBV2 | CASSEGGNQETQYF | TGTGCCAGCAGTGAAGGAGGGAACCAAGAGACCCAGTACTTC
few | TRBJ1-5 | . | TRBV2 | CASSERKGPGDVQPQHF | TGTGCCAGCAGTGAACGAAAAGGGCCAGGGGATGTTCAGCCCCAGCATTTT
. | TRBJ2-7 | . | TRBV21-1 | CASSKKGQTPRYEQYF | TGTGCCAGCAGCAAAAAAGGCCAGACCCCACGTTACGAGCAGTACTTC
. | TRBJ1-4 | . | TRBV9 | CASSVDSYNEKLFF | TGTGCCAGCAGCGTGGACTCGTACAATGAAAAACTGTTTTTT
few | TRBJ2-7 | . | TRBV7-9 | CASSLGVRQQYF | TGTGCCAGCAGCTTAGGGGTCAGGCAGCAGTACTTC
many | TRBJ1-2 | TRBD1 | TRBV18 | CASSPLTPGTGDGYTF | TGTGCCAGCTCACCATTAACACCCGGGACAGGGGATGGCTACACCTTC
once | TRBJ2-5 | TRBD2 | TRBV18 | CASSTGAGGTPETQYF | TGTGCCAGCTCAACTGGAGCGGGGGGGACCCCAGAGACCCAGTACTTC
many | TRBJ2-5 | . | TRBV27 | CASSLWGRGETQYF | TGTGCCAGCAGTTTATGGGGCAGGGGCGAGACCCAGTACTTC
. | TRBJ2-5 | TRBD2 | TRBV5-1 | CASSSGTSVETQYF | TGCGCCAGCAGCTCCGGGACTAGCGTCGAGACCCAGTACTTC
few | TRBJ2-3 | . | TRBV7-2 | CASSFGGHNTDTQYF | TGTGCCAGCAGCTTCGGAGGACACAACACAGATACGCAGTATTTT
. | TRBJ2-3 | TRBD2 | TRBV2 | CASRLAGLTDTQYF | TGTGCCAGCAGACTAGCGGGGTTAACCGATACGCAGTATTTT
few | TRBJ2-3 | . | TRBV6-6 | CASSSPTGYTQYF | TGTGCCAGCAGTTCCCCGACAGGCTATACGCAGTATTTT
. | TRBJ2-2 | . | TRBV6-4 | CASSVIQGGELFF | TGTGCCAGCAGTGTAATACAGGGCGGGGAGCTGTTTTTT
. | TRBJ1-5 | . | TRBV29-1 | CSVAEANSNQPQHF | TGCAGCGTGGCGGAGGCGAATAGCAATCAGCCCCAGCATTTT
few | TRBJ1-5 | . | TRBV2 | CASSEEGGNQPQHF | TGTGCCAGCAGTGAGGAAGGGGGCAATCAGCCCCAGCATTTT
. | TRBJ2-7 | . | TRBV4-3 | CASSQDGGDGYEQYF | TGCGCCAGCAGCCAAGATGGAGGGGATGGTTACGAGCAGTACTTC
few | TRBJ2-7 | . | TRBV18 | CASSPPPSLSYEQYF | TGTGCCAGCTCACCACCGCCCAGCCTCTCCTACGAGCAGTACTTC
. | TRBJ1-4 | TRBD1 | TRBV19 | CASSDRGGGEKLFF | TGTGCCAGTAGTGACAGGGGTGGAGGCGAAAAACTGTTTTTT
few | TRBJ2-7 | . | TRBV5-6 | CASSLALGREQYF | TGTGCCAGCAGCTTGGCCTTGGGGCGGGAGCAGTACTTC
. | TRBJ1-4 | . | TRBV5-1 | CASTQGHESTNEKLFF | TGCGCCAGTACACAGGGCCACGAGTCAACTAATGAAAAACTGTTTTTT
. | TRBJ2-6 | . | TRBV5-1 | CASSSLLGSGANVLTF | TGCGCCAGCAGCTCCCTACTGGGCTCTGGGGCCAACGTCCTGACTTTC
few | TRBJ2-2 | . | TRBV4-3 | CASSYDIRSFTGELFF | TGCGCCAGCAGCTATGACATCCGAAGTTTCACCGGGGAGCTGTTTTTT
once | TRBJ2-7 | TRBD2 | TRBV5-1 | CASSFSDRGRVVSYEQYF | TGCGCCAGCAGCTTCTCGGACCGGGGGAGGGTGGTCTCCTACGAGCAGTACTTC
. | TRBJ1-1 | . | TRBV5-1 | CASSLANARVNTEAFF | TGCGCCAGCAGCTTGGCCAATGCCAGAGTGAACACTGAAGCTTTCTTT
. | TRBJ2-5 | TRBD2 | TRBV7-2 | CASSFRGEGTQYF | TGTGCCAGCAGCTTCCGGGGGGAGGGGACCCAGTACTTC
. | TRBJ1-4 | . | TRBV7-2 | CASSTTGLGEKLFF | TGTGCCAGCAGCACGACAGGACTCGGGGAAAAACTGTTTTTT
. | TRBJ2-5 | . | TRBV7-2 | CASALRRAQETQYF | TGTGCCAGCGCTTTACGGCGGGCCCAAGAGACCCAGTACTTC
. | TRBJ2-1 | TRBD1 | TRBV28 | CASSYDRGSYNEQFF | TGTGCCAGCAGTTACGACAGGGGTAGTTACAATGAGCAGTTCTTC
few | TRBJ2-2 | TRBD1 | TRBV7-2 | CASSLKQGLNTGELFF | TGTGCCAGCAGCTTAAAACAGGGGCTTAACACCGGGGAGCTGTTTTTT
. | TRBJ2-7 | TRBD1 | TRBV6-1 | CASSLEGATYEQYF | TGTGCCAGCAGTCTAGAGGGGGCGACCTACGAGCAGTACTTC
. | TRBJ1-1 | . | TRBV7-2 | CASSLSGANTEAFF | TGTGCCAGCAGCCTCTCGGGCGCGAACACTGAAGCTTTCTTT
few | TRBJ1-3 | . | TRBV25-1 | CASSEVGMAGNTIYF | TGTGCCAGCAGTGAAGTCGGGATGGCGGGAAACACCATATATTTT
few | TRBJ1-5 | . | TRBV11-2 | CASSLVANQPQHF | TGTGCCAGCAGCTTAGTTGCAAATCAGCCCCAGCATTTT
few | TRBJ2-3 | . | TRBV7-2 | CASSLAREDTQYF | TGTGCCAGCAGCTTGGCCAGGGAAGATACGCAGTATTTT